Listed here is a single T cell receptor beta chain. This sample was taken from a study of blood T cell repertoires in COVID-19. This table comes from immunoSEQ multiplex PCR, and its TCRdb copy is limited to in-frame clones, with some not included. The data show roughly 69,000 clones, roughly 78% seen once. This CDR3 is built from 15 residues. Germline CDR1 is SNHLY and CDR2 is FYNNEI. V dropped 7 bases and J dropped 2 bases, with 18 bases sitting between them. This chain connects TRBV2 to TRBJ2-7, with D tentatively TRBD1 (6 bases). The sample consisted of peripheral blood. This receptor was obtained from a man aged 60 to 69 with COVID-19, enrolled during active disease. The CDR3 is CASKEYGGTAYEQYF. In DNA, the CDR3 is TGTGCCAGCAAAGAGTATGGGGGCACAGCCTACGAGCAGTACTTC.